What follows are 8 T cell receptor beta chains derived from one specimen sequenced in a study of blood T cell repertoires in COVID-19. The protocol was immunoSEQ multiplex PCR, while the TCRdb copy is restricted to in-frame clones and leaves out a portion. The sample gives 540,000 or so clones, about 89% of which show up once; less than 9.5% is in the top ten. Input material: peripheral blood. The receptors stem from a woman in her 50s with COVID-19, enrolled during active disease.

The genes are TRBV6-6 and TRBJ1-2; D not resolved. Germline-derived CDR1 and CDR2 are MNHNY and SVGAGI (reference sequence). The germline V and J ends were trimmed by 7 bases and 6 bases, with 24 bases remaining between them. This CDR3 spans 16 amino acids. The CDR3 loop is CASTQTVSASRNGYTF. The CDR3 DNA follows: TGTGCCAGCACTCAGACGGTGAGCGCTAGTAGGAATGGCTACACCTTC.

V and J are TRBV29-1 and TRBJ2-7; TRBD1 matches 8 bases. The trim removed 6 bases at V and 5 bases at J, leaving 6 bases unmatched. The germline V gene encodes CDR1 SQVTM and CDR2 ANQGSEA. The length of the CDR3 is 12 residues. CDR3 residues: CSVDRGTDEQYF. DNA for the CDR3: TGCAGCGTCGACAGGGGAACGGACGAGCAGTACTTC.

This chain uses TRBV7-9 with TRBJ2-2, with TRBD2 identical over 10 bases. CDR1 and CDR2 from the germline V gene are SEHNR and FQNEAQ (reference sequence). J was trimmed by 3 bases and V by 6 bases; bases with no gene match: 10. The CDR3 is made up of 17 amino acids. DNA for the CDR3: TGTGCCAGCAGATGGCTAGCGGGGGCCCGCGACACCGGGGAGCTGTTTTTT. This translates into CASRWLAGARDTGELFF.

This clone has a handful of counts. The chain couples TRBV30 to TRBJ1-1; TRBD1 might be the D (5 bases). Germline V gene sequence: CDR1 GTSNPN, CDR2 SVGIG (reference sequence). With 3 bases removed from V and 8 bases from J, the gap between germline ends came to 10 bases. The CDR3 consists of 11 residues. The DNA of the CDR3 is TGTGCCTGGAGCAGGGATCGCGAAGCTTTCTTT. Protein: CAWSRDREAFF.

The chain couples TRBV6-5 to TRBJ2-2; D not resolved. The CDR3 consists of 13 residues. V was shortened by 6 bases and J by 1 base, with 6 bases between the two germline ends. The germline V gene has CDR1 MNHEY and CDR2 SVGAGI. In DNA form, the CDR3 reads TGTGCCAGCAGGACTGAGAACACCGGGGAGCTGTTTTTT. It translates to CASRTENTGELFF.

This chain joins TRBV7-2 and TRBJ1-2; TRBD1 aligns across 8 bases. The V gene end was trimmed by 2 bases and the J gene end by 3 bases; junction bases not matched to a gene: 5. Per the germline V gene, CDR1 is SGHTA and CDR2 is FQGNSA. The CDR3 sequence is 15 residues long. The CDR3 bases are TGTGCCAGCAGCTTATCCCAGGGGGCTTACTATGGCTACACCTTC. Translation gives CASSLSQGAYYGYTF.

CDR3 region: CSVGTGANEQFF. CDR3 sequence (DNA): TGCAGCGTTGGGACAGGGGCTAATGAGCAGTTCTTC. V usage is TRBV29-1 and J usage is TRBJ2-1; 9 bases map to TRBD1. CDR1 and CDR2 from the germline V gene are SQVTM and ANQGSEA. This CDR3 has 12 residues. With V trimmed by 4 bases and J by 7 bases, 2 bases remained unmatched.

The count of this clone is one. V is TRBV7-8 and J is TRBJ2-3, with 14 bases that match TRBD2. Germline V gene data show CDR1 as SGHVS and CDR2 as FQNEAQ. The CDR3 sequence is 18 residues long. Trimming took 5 bases from V and 0 from J; bases not matched to a gene: 7. DNA of the CDR3: TGTGCCAGCAGCCTCGGACTAGCGGGGGGTGCTAGCACAGATACGCAGTATTTT. This encodes CASSLGLAGGASTDTQYF.